This entry lists 13 T cell receptor beta chains sequenced from one sample in a study of shared clonotypes between healthy human individuals (dated by TCRdb to 2018 to 2021). Library creation used the immunoSEQ multiplex PCR assay. TCRdb mirrors the immuneACCESS table, restricted to in-frame sequences. Some clones are absent from its copies; in checked studies, under half trace to an unresolved V gene, and the reason for the others is unknown. The sample table holds roughly 1 million clones, of which about 77% were seen once. The ten largest clones represent approximately 1.5% of the sample. The specimen sequenced was memory CD4+ T cells sorted from blood. Interpreted using the paper, the cell subset or site label stands for: CD45RA-negative fraction. The receptor source for this set is a man between 18 and 35 years old in good health.

This chain links TRBV2 with TRBJ1-3; TRBD1 might be the D (5 bases). The CDR3 spans 13 residues. The V gene lost 6 bases and the J gene lost 3 bases, with 9 bases spanning the gap. Looked up from germline, CDR1 is SNHLY and CDR2 is FYNNEI. The CDR3 sequence is CASREGIGNTIYF. CDR3 DNA sequence: TGTGCCAGCAGAGAGGGGATTGGAAACACCATATATTTT.

The rearrangement joins TRBV27 to TRBJ2-2, with 8 nucleotides matching TRBD1. J gave up 5 bases and V 5 bases, and 10 bases lay outside the gene matches. In germline, CDR1 is MNHEY, CDR2 SMNVEV (reference sequence). The CDR3 runs 16 residues. The CDR3 coding sequence is TGTGCCAGCAGTCACTTGGACAGGGTCGGAACCGGGGAGCTGTTTTTT. Its translation: CASSHLDRVGTGELFF.

The J gene is TRBJ2-3, the V gene TRBV5-4, with D possibly matching TRBD1 (5 bases). The V end was cut by 0 bases, the J end by 5 bases, with 7 bases between. The V gene's germline CDR1 is SGHNT and CDR2 YYREEE (reference sequence). This CDR3 region has 13 residues. The CDR3 nucleotides are TGTGCCAGCAGCTTGGTTCAGGGAGATACGCAGTATTTT. Amino acid sequence: CASSLVQGDTQYF.

The chain joins TRBV19 to TRBJ1-1; weak D call: TRBD1 (5 bases). The V end lost 7 bases, the J end lost 4 bases, and 13 bases lay between the germline ends. CDR1 and CDR2 (germline): LNHDA, SQIVND (reference sequence). CDR3 length equals 13 residues. In DNA form, the CDR3 reads TGTGCCAGTACGGGTGGGGCGGGCACTGAAGCTTTCTTT. This sequence encodes CASTGGAGTEAFF. The full variable domain, with the rest looked up from reference TRBV19 and TRBJ1-1, is DGGITQSPKYLFRKEGQNVTLSCEQNLNHDAMYWYRQDPGQGLRLIYYSQIVNDFQKGDIAEGYSVSREKKESFPLTVTSAQKNPTAFYLCASTGGAGTEAFFGQGTRLTVV.

To note about this clone: Other DNA sequences in this sample translate to the same CDR3. The V call is TRBV19, the J call TRBJ1-2; tentative D call: TRBD1 (5 bases). Germline V gives CDR1 LNHDA, CDR2 SQIVND (reference sequence). The CDR3 loop spans 12 amino acids. V lost 5 bases, J lost 3 bases, and 7 bases lay in between. This CDR3 is CASSETDYGYTF. The DNA of the CDR3 is TGTGCCAGTAGTGAGACAGACTATGGCTACACCTTC.

The chain carries TRBV18 and TRBJ2-7, with D unclear. V dropped 2 bases and J dropped 7 bases, with 6 bases sitting between them. The germline gives CDR1 KGHSH, CDR2 LQKENI. The CDR3 is 11 amino acids. CDR3: CASSPDGEQYF. Written as DNA, the CDR3 is TGTGCCAGCTCACCAGACGGGGAGCAGTACTTC.

This chain uses TRBV5-1 with TRBJ1-3; D remains unclear. V gave up 4 bases and J gave up 4 bases, with 9 bases separating them. The CDR3 spans 13 residues. Germline loops: CDR1 SGHRS, CDR2 YFSETQ. This CDR3 reads CASSPIPGNTIYF. The CDR3 region has the DNA TGCGCCAGCAGCCCAATCCCCGGAAACACCATATATTTT.

J is TRBJ1-1 and V is TRBV18; 9 nucleotides agree with TRBD1. The ends lost 3 bases at V and 7 bases at J; junction bases unmatched: 9. This CDR3 is built from 15 residues. Germline V gene lookup returns CDR1 KGHSH and CDR2 LQKENI. The CDR3 DNA sequence: TGTGCCAGCTCACCGATACAGGGGGCAGGGGTTGAAGCTTTCTTT. This translates into CASSPIQGAGVEAFF.

The V and J genes are TRBV19 and TRBJ1-1; D is unresolved. V lost 3 bases and J lost 2, with 10 bases in between. The CDR3 is 14 amino acids. The germline gives CDR1 LNHDA, CDR2 SQIVND (reference sequence). The CDR3 coding sequence is TGTGCCAGTAGTATCCCGGCATCAAACACTGAAGCTTTCTTT. The encoded protein is CASSIPASNTEAFF.

This clone was picked up a small number of times. V and J are TRBV29-1 and TRBJ2-1, with 11 bases that match TRBD1. The CDR3 length is 14 residues. The junction had 11 bases not matched to a gene; V was cut back by 6 bases and J by 10 bases. Germline assignment: CDR1 SQVTM and CDR2 ANQGSEA. The CDR3 here is CSVSGTGGSGEQFF. The CDR3 nucleotides are TGCAGCGTATCCGGGACAGGGGGTTCAGGAGAGCAGTTCTTC.

Regarding this clone: A much larger clone differs from this one at a single base, so this may be a read error. The rearrangement joins TRBV2 to TRBJ2-5; 7 bases line up with TRBD1. The CDR3 is 12 residues long. Germline loops: CDR1 SNHLY, CDR2 FYNNEI. With V trimmed by 5 bases and J by 5 bases, 2 bases remained unmatched. The CDR3: CASSQQGETQYF. CDR3 nucleotide sequence: TGTGCCAGCAGTCAACAGGGGGAGACCCAGTACTTC.

The gene calls are TRBV10-3 and TRBJ2-1; D gene unclear. This CDR3 is built from 15 residues. Trimming took 4 bases from V and 0 from J, leaving 10 bases between them. CDR1 is ENHRY, CDR2 SYGVKD, per germline. This CDR3 is CAISVDLSSYNEQFF. Here the CDR3 DNA reads TGTGCCATCAGTGTAGACCTTAGCTCCTACAATGAGCAGTTCTTC.

DNA for the CDR3: TGTGCCAGTAGTATCACAATGACGAACACTGAAGCTTTCTTT. This translates into CASSITMTNTEAFF. The gene calls are TRBV19 and TRBJ1-1, with D hard to call. Germline CDR1 reads LNHDA; CDR2 reads SQIVND (reference sequence). CDR3 length equals 14 residues. V was trimmed by 3 bases and J by 1 base, leaving 9 bases between them.